This T cell receptor (beta chain) emerged from a study of PD-1 blockade in classical Hodgkin lymphoma (TCRdb year 2020). In the study overall: Nivolumab dosing was 3 mg/kg intravenously every 2 weeks, continuing until either disease progression or unacceptable toxicity. A peripheral blood immune signature of response to PD-1 blockade in classical Hodgkin lymphoma was defined using TCR beta sequencing and CyTOF. Paper-wide results and their limitations: Baseline TCR diversity was reported as lower in newly diagnosed patients than in healthy donors, and lower still in relapsed/refractory patients. Patients starting nivolumab less than 1 year after ASCT had lower diversity and were excluded from later analyses to avoid confounding by immune reconstitution. Among trial patients, those achieving complete response had baseline diversity similar to that of newly diagnosed patients, while diversity was significantly lower in partial responders and progressors. The study covered only a single clinical trial cohort, and the causes of the repertoire differences, possibly disease activity or prior therapy, were still not defined. By C4D1, a significant rise was seen in CD4+ TCR diversity but not in CD8+ TCR diversity (p=0.0027 vs p=0.16), and the rise was most apparent among complete responders (p=0.02).

Remarks on this clone: Its antigen is currently not known. One base away there is no much larger clone; base qualities are not given.

The Qiagen DNeasy kit was used to extract genomic DNA both from unsorted PBMCs and from the negatively selected CD4+ and CD8+ fractions. Amplification of TCR beta CDR3 regions was done by immunoSEQ multiplex PCR with primers that anneal to V and J segments. A synthetic immune receptor repertoire was used to minimize amplification bias, and remaining bias was computationally removed after sequencing. As for how the authors treated the data: Repertoire diversity was quantified as the Shannon entropy index using custom Python scripts. Unsorted, CD4+ and CD8+ repertoires were analyzed separately, except for combined analyses in which CD4+ and CD8+ sequences were merged in silico. A clone was considered expanded if an increase in frequency of at least 2-fold after treatment relative to C1D1 was found, and a pseudocount of 0.5 was applied to clones undetected at baseline. Singleton clones were defined as clones with 0 or 1 copy at C1D1, and non-singleton clones were defined as clones with 2 or more copies. Clones expanded in unsorted samples were annotated as CD4+, CD8+ or unknown by matching protein sequences in sorted samples from the same patient. Wilcoxon tests on paired samples were used to test diversity changes from C1D1 to C4D1. TCRdb's version of the immuneACCESS table is confined to in-frame rearrangements and falls short of the full clone set. An unresolved V gene accounts for under half of the shortfall where checked; the remainder is of unknown origin. V and J calls and clone size are copied from that table; D and trimming were computed from the DNA. This sample is represented by tens of thousands of clones; around 82% of them were singletons. Clones ranked in the top ten supply about a sixth of the sample.

Read against the paper, the sample's time point label means: cycle 2 day 1 (C2D1) of nivolumab. Relapse after autologous stem cell transplantation had occurred in all trial patients, and cohorts A, B and C were distinguished by prior brentuximab vedotin exposure. The trial cohort comprised around 60 patients with relapsed/refractory classical Hodgkin lymphoma whose best overall responses were complete response, partial response or progressive disease. Trial patients were treated with single-agent nivolumab in the multi-cohort phase II CheckMate 205 trial. An independent review committee assessed best overall response by applying the 2007 International Working Group response criteria. Trial PBMCs were collected just before the start of nivolumab (C1D1) and during therapy at cycle 2 day 1 and cycle 4 day 1. Peripheral blood was collected in 8 mL Vacutainer Cell Preparation Tubes, from which PBMCs were isolated by centrifugation and then cryopreserved.

Cut back by 3 bases and 3 bases, the V and J ends lie 13 bases apart. The CDR3 has 15 amino acids, counting the end cysteine and phenylalanine. CDR3 DNA only is kept here, 45 bases in frame from base 1. Reading the germline V gene gives CDR1 MDHEN and CDR2 SYDVKM. The TCR was taken from a human donor with classical Hodgkin lymphoma. The chain is encoded by TRBV28 joined to TRBJ2-3; TRBD1 might be the D gene, on 6 matching bases. The sample here was peripheral blood mononuclear cells (PBMCs), taken before the second cycle of nivolumab. The CDR3 here reads CASSFLQGETDTQYF. The nucleotide sequence reads as follows: TGTGCCAGCAGTTTTTTACAGGGTGAAACAGATACGCAGTATTTT.